Shown below are 16 T cell receptor beta chains from a single sample sequenced in a study of cytomegalovirus exposure and HLA in healthy donors (dated by TCRdb to about 2017). The protocol used for the library was the immunoSEQ multiplex PCR assay. The multiplex PCR relied on a mix of 60 forward primers for TCR Vbeta segments and 13 reverse primers for TCR Jbeta segments. In its TCRdb copy, this immuneACCESS table keeps in-frame sequences only and misses some clones. Where compared with another copy, unresolved V genes explain less than half of these, and the others have no known cause. The sample includes approximately 120,000 clones, with around two thirds observed a single time. The ten largest account for around 5% of the sample. Sequenced: PBMCs. Receptors were obtained from a man in his sixties in good health and CMV-seropositive.

The chain recombines TRBV6-5 with TRBJ2-7; 10 bases are a match to TRBD2. V lost 8 bases, J lost 3 bases, and 4 bases stayed unmatched. This CDR3 has 13 residues. Germline loops: CDR1 MNHEY, CDR2 SVGAGI. The CDR3 protein is CASSLAGVYEQYF. The CDR3 DNA reads as TGTGCCAGCTCGCTAGCGGGGGTCTACGAGCAGTACTTC.

The J gene is TRBJ1-2, the V gene TRBV28; 9 positions match TRBD1. The CDR3 is 16 amino acids. V was pared by 5 bases and J by 6 bases, with 13 bases of the junction left unmatched. Germline-derived CDR1 and CDR2 are MDHEN and SYDVKM. The CDR3 DNA sequence: TGTGCCAGCAGTGACCCTCGGACAGGGGAGATACATGGCTACACCTTC. Residues: CASSDPRTGEIHGYTF.

V gene TRBV5-1 combines with J gene TRBJ1-4; D is perhaps TRBD1 (5 bases). Trimming took off 2 bases at V and 7 bases at J, with 12 bases between the two ends. The germline gives CDR1 SGHRS, CDR2 YFSETQ. This CDR3 is built from 14 residues. CDR3 coding DNA: TGCGCCAGCAGCTTCGGAGGGGCCCTTGAAAAACTGTTTTTT. This gives the protein CASSFGGALEKLFF. Drawing the rest from reference TRBV5-1 and TRBJ1-4, the complete variable domain is KAGVTQTPRYLIKTRGQQVTLSCSPISGHRSVSWYQQTPGQGLQFLFEYFSETQRNKGNFPGRFSGRQFSNSRSEMNVSTLELGDSALYLCASSFGGALEKLFFGSGTQLSVL.

The chain joins TRBV4-1 to TRBJ1-2; the D gene is possibly TRBD1 (5 bases). Germline lookup yields CDR1 MGHRA and CDR2 YSYEKL. CDR3 length: 15 residues. The ends were cut back, 6 bases at V and 0 bases at J, with 14 bases in the middle. CDR3 protein: CASSPGGRANYGYTF. DNA for the CDR3: TGCGCCAGCAGTCCGGGGGGAAGAGCTAACTATGGCTACACCTTC.

This clone was seen a few times. The CDR3 DNA is TGTGCCAGCAGCTTGGTGGCTGGGAAAGGGGATGAAAAACTGTTTTTT. It specifies CASSLVAGKGDEKLFF. This chain uses TRBV5-5 with TRBJ1-4; a possible D gene is TRBD1 (5 bases). There are 16 residues in the CDR3. V was clipped by 0 bases and J by 6 bases, with 15 bases between them. Germline V lookup: CDR1 SGHKS, CDR2 YYEKEE (reference sequence).

The chain is built from TRBV28 and TRBJ2-7; D perhaps matches TRBD1 (6 bases). This CDR3 has 15 amino acids. CDR1 is MDHEN, CDR2 SYDVKM, per germline. Trimming shortened V by 5 bases and J by 2 bases, and 16 bases separated the two germline ends. The CDR3 coding sequence is TGTGCCAGCAGTCGCCCGCAGGGGAGCGCCTACGAGCAGTACTTC. Translated: CASSRPQGSAYEQYF.

The rearrangement joins TRBV4-2 to TRBJ2-3; 11 bases align to TRBD2. From germline, CDR1 is LGHNA and CDR2 YNFKEQ. The J segment lost 4 bases and the V segment lost 3 bases, leaving 6 bases of the junction unmatched. The CDR3 runs 16 residues. CDR3 sequence reads: CASSQQLAGDPDTQYF. The CDR3 DNA reads as TGTGCCAGCAGCCAGCAACTAGCGGGGGACCCAGATACGCAGTATTTT.

As for this clone: Germline and junction disagree at one end, which may indicate a read error. V usage is TRBV28 and J usage is TRBJ1-6; perhaps TRBD1 as D (6 bases). Germline assignment: CDR1 MDHEN and CDR2 SYDVKM. The CDR3 consists of 14 residues. Here the CDR3 reads CASSLYGRGSPLHF. In nucleotides, the CDR3 is TGTGCCAGCAGCTTATATGGCAGGGGCTCACCCCTCCACTTT.

This clone turned up a few times. The chain carries TRBV5-1 and TRBJ1-1; 8 nucleotides match TRBD1. V gave up 2 bases and J gave up 0 bases; unmatched junction bases: 3. Looked up from germline, CDR1 is SGHRS and CDR2 is YFSETQ. This CDR3 region has 15 residues. CDR3 protein: CASSFGTGLNTEAFF. CDR3 sequence (DNA): TGCGCCAGCAGCTTCGGGACAGGACTGAACACTGAAGCTTTCTTT.

The gene calls are TRBV5-8 and TRBJ2-7, with D possibly matching TRBD1 (6 bases). CDR3 length: 12 residues. V lost 5 bases to trimming and J lost 4 bases, with 10 bases between them. Germline V CDR1 and CDR2: SGHTS, YDEGEE. The CDR3 protein is CASSIGQYEQYF. Written as DNA, the CDR3 is TGTGCCAGCAGTATAGGACAGTACGAGCAGTACTTC.

V and J are TRBV5-4 and TRBJ2-1, with TRBD2 matching 7 bases. The CDR3 covers 17 residues. J gave up 4 bases and V 4 bases, and 14 bases lay outside the gene matches. Looked up from germline, CDR1 is SGHNT and CDR2 is YYREEE (reference sequence). The CDR3 reads CASSLPSLAEVYNEQFF. The CDR3 DNA is TGTGCCAGCAGCCTACCTTCGCTAGCGGAGGTATACAATGAGCAGTTCTTC. Full variable domain (remainder filled in from reference TRBV5-4 and TRBJ2-1): ETGVTQSPTHLIKTRGQQVTLRCSSQSGHNTVSWYQQALGQGPQFIFQYYREEENGRGNFPPRFSGLQFPNYSSELNVNALELDDSALYLCASSLPSLAEVYNEQFFGPGTRLTVL.

This clone was counted once. The rearrangement links TRBV7-9 to TRBJ1-2; 7 bases are shared with TRBD1. This CDR3 comprises 13 residues. With V trimmed by 1 base and J by 14 bases, 10 bases remained unmatched. Per germline, CDR1 SEHNR and CDR2 FQNEAQ (reference sequence). CDR3 in amino acids: CASSLDQQGSKTF. As DNA, the CDR3 is TGTGCCAGCAGCTTAGACCAACAGGGGAGCAAAACCTTC.

The chain carries TRBV29-1 and TRBJ2-7, with D possibly TRBD1 on 6 matching bases. Trimming removed 6 bases at V and 2 bases at J, with 17 bases between. The CDR3 length is 14 residues. Germline CDR1 SQVTM, CDR2 ANQGSEA. The DNA for the CDR3 is TGCAGCGTACTTAAGGAGACAGGAACCTACGAGCAGTACTTC. Amino acids: CSVLKETGTYEQYF.

The CDR3 protein is CASSEGGGFYEQYF. CDR3 sequence (DNA): TGTGCCAGCAGTGAAGGAGGCGGGTTCTACGAGCAGTACTTC. This chain joins TRBV6-1 and TRBJ2-7; TRBD2 is a possible D gene (5 bases). The CDR3 spans 14 residues. Trimming took off 1 base at V and 3 bases at J, with 10 bases between the two ends. Germline assignment: CDR1 MNHNS and CDR2 SASEGT.

V usage is TRBV9 and J usage is TRBJ2-5; 9 bases match TRBD1. V trimming: 0 bases; J trimming: 5 bases; junction bases outside the gene matches: 2. The germline V gene encodes CDR1 SGDLS and CDR2 YYNGEE. This CDR3 is built from 14 residues. CDR3 loop: CASSVAGQGETQYF. DNA of the CDR3: TGTGCCAGCAGCGTAGCGGGACAGGGCGAGACCCAGTACTTC. Combining the CDR3 with reference TRBV9 and TRBJ2-5 gives the whole variable domain DSGVTQTPKHLITATGQRVTLRCSPRSGDLSVYWYQQSLDQGLQFLIQYYNGEERAKGNILERFSAQQFPDLHSELNLSSLELGDSALYFCASSVAGQGETQYFGPGTRLLVL.

CDR3 in amino acids: CASSLRTGGYEQYF. DNA of the CDR3: TGTGCCAGCAGCTTACGGACAGGGGGCTACGAGCAGTACTTC. The chain joins TRBV11-2 to TRBJ2-7; the match to TRBD1 covers 10 bases. Unmatched junction bases numbered 1, after V lost 2 bases and J lost 3 bases. There are 14 residues in the CDR3. Germline loops: CDR1 SGHAT, CDR2 FQNNGV.